This TCR beta chain comes out of a study of blood T cell repertoires in COVID-19. The overall study: There were acute and convalescent COVID-19 samples, and they came from the United States, Italy and Spain. T cells, B-cell-depleted T cells, or PBMCs supplied cDNA or gDNA.

Original processing methods: Amplification with reference gene primers provided the estimates of nucleated cell counts. TCRdb's table, derived via immunoSEQ multiplex PCR, lists solely in-frame clones and lacks some. That table gives V, J and clone size, and the DNA gave D and trimming. The sample lists about 210,000 clones, just under 85% occurring once. This clone came up a few times. Distinct nucleotide sequences in the sample also encode this CDR3. From germline, CDR1 is MNHNY and CDR2 SVGAGI (reference sequence). V lost 0 bases and J 0 bases, leaving 6 bases between the germline ends. The CDR3 consists of 15 residues.

Sequencing was performed on peripheral blood. The J gene is TRBJ1-3, the V gene TRBV6-6; D perhaps matches TRBD1 (6 bases). This sequence originates from a woman between 50 and 59 years old with active or convalescent COVID-19. The CDR3 DNA sequence: TGTGCCAGCAGTTACTCAGGGGGCTCTGGAAACACCATATATTTT. It yields the protein CASSYSGGSGNTIYF.